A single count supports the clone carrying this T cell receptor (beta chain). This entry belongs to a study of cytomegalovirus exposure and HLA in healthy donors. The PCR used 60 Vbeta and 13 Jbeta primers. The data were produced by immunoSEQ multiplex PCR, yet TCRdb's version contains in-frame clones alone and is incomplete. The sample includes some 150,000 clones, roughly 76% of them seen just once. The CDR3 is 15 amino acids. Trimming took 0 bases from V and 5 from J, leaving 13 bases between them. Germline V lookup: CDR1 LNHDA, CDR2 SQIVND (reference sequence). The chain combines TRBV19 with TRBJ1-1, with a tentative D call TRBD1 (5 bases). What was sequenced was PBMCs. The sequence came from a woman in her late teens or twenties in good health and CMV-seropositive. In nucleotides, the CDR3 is TGTGCCAGTAGTATAGATCCCCCAGGGATAACTGAAGCTTTCTTT. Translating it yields CASSIDPPGITEAFF.